Each of the 3 T cell receptor beta chains below was sequenced from the same sample in a study of Graves' ophthalmopathy and Graves' hyperthyroidism. Amplified material comprised TCR beta CDR3 regions derived from RNA transcripts. HTBI primers primed a first-round RT-PCR, and a second-round multiplex PCR followed. TCRdb called the multiplex PCR reads again in MiXCR, with one record for every CDR3 protein. Of around 1.1 million distinct CDR3 sequences in the sample, roughly two fifths are singletons; the top ten hold 11%. The sequenced sample consisted of peripheral blood or thyroid tissue (not recorded which). These TCRs come from an adult man with Graves' hyperthyroidism.

This clonotype was detected only a few times. The chain employs TRBV14 and TRBJ2-7, with D perhaps matching TRBD1 (6 bases). The CDR3 consists of 15 residues. V was clipped by 6 bases and J by 2 bases, with 17 bases between them. The germline V gene encodes CDR1 SGHDN and CDR2 FVKESK. The CDR3 region is CASRPSGDLPYEQYF. In nucleotides, the CDR3 is TGTGCCAGCAGACCATCAGGGGACCTCCCCTACGAGCAGTACTTC.

This clonotype showed up many times. This chain uses TRBV10-3 with TRBJ1-1; D is uncertain. Trimming removed 4 bases from V and 0 bases from J, with 9 bases in between. Germline CDR1 ENHRY, CDR2 SYGVKD. The length of the CDR3 is 14 residues. The CDR3 spells CAISAAGMNTEAFF. CDR3 sequence (DNA): TGTGCCATCAGTGCGGCCGGGATGAACACTGAAGCTTTCTTT.

There are many counts of this clonotype. The chain combines TRBV20-1 with TRBJ2-7; D uncertain. V lost 2 bases, J lost 5 bases, and 7 bases lay in between. CDR1 and CDR2 from the germline V gene are DFQATT and SNEGSKA (reference sequence). This CDR3 has 11 amino acids. The CDR3 region has the DNA TGCAGTGCTAGATTGCGCCACGAGCAGTACTTC. This sequence encodes CSARLRHEQYF.